This T cell receptor (beta chain) was recorded in a study of cytomegalovirus exposure and HLA in healthy donors. Researchers ran the PCR with 60 Vbeta and 13 Jbeta primers. The repertoire was sequenced with immunoSEQ multiplex PCR; TCRdb's copy has only in-frame clones and lacks some. The data show 150,000 to 200,000 clones, with 80% seen just once and about 1% held by the top ten. CDR3 length: 14 residues. The V end lost 0 bases, the J end lost 6 bases, and 11 bases lay between the germline ends. Germline V CDR1 and CDR2: SGHNT, YENEEA. This clone was counted once. Its antigen is currently unknown. Points from the study as a whole: The study put some 150 TCR beta chains on its list as cytomegalovirus-associated. Reports indicate that TCR beta sequences accurately predicted the HLA-A and HLA-B alleles of most subjects. A later analysis by the authors found several of the most significant clusters apparently linked to common viral pathogens.

The sample taken for sequencing was PBMCs. The rearrangement links TRBV11-3 to TRBJ1-2; tentatively, D is TRBD1 (5 bases). The receptor was derived from a woman in her 40s in good health and CMV-seronegative. Here the CDR3 DNA reads TGTGCCAGCAGCTTAGATACTAACAGGAATGGCTACACCTTC. Amino acids: CASSLDTNRNGYTF.